Listed below are T cell receptor beta chains from one sample, sequenced in a study of blood T cell repertoires in COVID-19. Libraries were prepared by immunoSEQ multiplex PCR; TCRdb keeps only in-frame clonotypes and omits some of them. This sample yields over 45,000 clones, of which 75% to 80% are seen a single time; around 21% belongs to the top ten. What was sequenced was peripheral blood. These receptors were taken from a man aged 50 or older with active or convalescent COVID-19. Each CDR3 is given with its conserved first and last residue. The D gene is left open where the match is weak. The size entry is marked missing in some rows and otherwise reads once, few, many or a size class.

V: TRBV10-2; J: TRBJ2-5; D: TRBD2; size: NA; DNA: TGCGCCAGTTCGCCGGGACTAGTGGGCCAAGAGACCCAGTACTTC; CDR3: CASSPGLVGQETQYF
V: TRBV19; J: TRBJ2-1; D: TRBD2; size: NA; DNA: TGTGCCAGTAGTATAGAGGCACTAGCGTCGGGAAATGAGCAGTTCTTC; CDR3: CASSIEALASGNEQFF
V: TRBV5-1; J: TRBJ2-5; D: TRBD2; size: NA; DNA: TGCGCCAGCAGCTTGAGCACTAGCGGTACCCGGGAGACCCAGTACTTC; CDR3: CASSLSTSGTRETQYF
V: TRBV4-1; J: TRBJ1-2; D: TRBD1; size: NA; DNA: TGCGCCAGCAGCCAAGGGACAGGGGGCTTAGATGGCTACACCTTC; CDR3: CASSQGTGGLDGYTF
V: TRBV30; J: TRBJ1-4; D: NA; size: NA; DNA: TGTGCCTGGAGTAGGGGAAAAAAACTGTTTTTT; CDR3: CAWSRGKKLFF
V: TRBV5-1; J: TRBJ2-2; D: NA; size: once; DNA: TGCGCCAGCAGCAAAACAGGGTCGGGCTCCACCGGGGAGCTGTTTTTT; CDR3: CASSKTGSGSTGELFF
V: TRBV20-1; J: TRBJ2-5; D: NA; size: NA; DNA: TGCAGTGCTAGTCGCAGCCAAGAGACCCAGTACTTC; CDR3: CSASRSQETQYF
V: TRBV19; J: TRBJ2-5; D: TRBD1; size: NA; DNA: TGTGCCACCTCGACAGGGGGAGAGACCCAGTACTTC; CDR3: CATSTGGETQYF
V: TRBV4-1; J: TRBJ1-6; D: NA; size: NA; DNA: TGCGCCAGCAGCCAAGGGCAGGGTGGAGCCAACTATAATTCACCCCTCCACTTT; CDR3: CASSQGQGGANYNSPLHF
V: TRBV7-2; J: TRBJ2-5; D: TRBD2; size: NA; DNA: TGTGCCAGCATCAATGAGCGGGAGAGCCAAGAGACCCAGTACTTC; CDR3: CASINERESQETQYF
V: TRBV5-1; J: TRBJ1-3; D: NA; size: few; DNA: TGCGCCAGCAGCTTGTCCCCAATCTCTGGAAACACCATATATTTT; CDR3: CASSLSPISGNTIYF
V: TRBV3-1/TRBV3-2; J: TRBJ2-1; D: TRBD2; size: NA; DNA: TGTGCCAGCAGCAGGACGGCCGTTCTAACTAGCGGGGGGGACAATGAGCAGTTCTTC; CDR3: CASSRTAVLTSGGDNEQFF
V: TRBV19; J: TRBJ2-7; D: NA; size: NA; DNA: TGTGCCAGTACAGGGTTAGGCTACGAGCAGTACTTC; CDR3: CASTGLGYEQYF
V: TRBV12-3/TRBV12-4; J: TRBJ1-5; D: NA; size: NA; DNA: TGTGCCAGCAGTTTAGTGGGGCGGCAGCCCCAGCATTTT; CDR3: CASSLVGRQPQHF
V: TRBV5-6; J: TRBJ1-2; D: NA; size: NA; DNA: TGTGCCAGCAGCCAATACGCCGGCTATGGCTACACCTTC; CDR3: CASSQYAGYGYTF
V: TRBV7-2; J: TRBJ1-2; D: TRBD1; size: NA; DNA: TGTGCCAGCACACCGGGACAGCCCTATGGCTACACCTTC; CDR3: CASTPGQPYGYTF
V: TRBV6-5; J: TRBJ1-2; D: NA; size: NA; DNA: TGTGCCAGCAGTTACCCTGGAGGTTTTGGCGGCTACACCTTC; CDR3: CASSYPGGFGGYTF
V: TRBV10-1; J: TRBJ1-1; D: TRBD1; size: many; DNA: TGCGCCAGCAGTGAGTCAGGACAGGGTTGGCGGGGAACTTTCTTT; CDR3: CASSESGQGWRGTFF
V: TRBV29-1; J: TRBJ1-3; D: NA; size: NA; DNA: TGCAGCGTTGTTGGAGAAAACACCATATATTTT; CDR3: CSVVGENTIYF
V: TRBV29-1; J: TRBJ1-2; D: NA; size: NA; DNA: TGCAGCGTAGGAGATTGGCAGAACTACACCTTC; CDR3: CSVGDWQNYTF
V: TRBV27; J: TRBJ2-7; D: NA; size: NA; DNA: TGTGCCAGCAGTAGTTCCGCGGGTTCCTACGAGCAGCACTTC; CDR3: CASSSSAGSYEQHF
V: TRBV10-3; J: TRBJ2-7; D: NA; size: NA; DNA: TGTGCCATCAGTAAGCCAGGGTCCTACGAGCAGTACTTC; CDR3: CAISKPGSYEQYF
V: TRBV13; J: TRBJ1-2; D: NA; size: NA; DNA: TGTGCCAGCAGCTTGGCCGCCCAAGGAGGAGGCTACACCTTC; CDR3: CASSLAAQGGGYTF
V: TRBV3-1/TRBV3-2; J: TRBJ2-1; D: TRBD1; size: NA; DNA: TGTGCCAGCAGCCAAGATCAGAGACAGGGGGACAATGAGCAGTTCTTC; CDR3: CASSQDQRQGDNEQFF
V: TRBV30; J: TRBJ1-5; D: TRBD1; size: few; DNA: TGTGCCTGGGGAGGGGGCTTAAGCAATCAGCCCCAGCATTTT; CDR3: CAWGGGLSNQPQHF
V: TRBV14; J: TRBJ2-2; D: NA; size: NA; DNA: TGTGCCAGCAGCCAAGATCGGTCCGGCAGGTTTATTGGGGAGCTGTTTTTT; CDR3: CASSQDRSGRFIGELFF
V: TRBV6-5; J: TRBJ1-1; D: NA; size: NA; DNA: TGTGCCAGCAGTTACTCGGGCACAGGCCTAAACACTGAAGCTTTCTTT; CDR3: CASSYSGTGLNTEAFF
V: TRBV11-2; J: TRBJ2-2; D: NA; size: NA; DNA: TGTGCCAGCAGCTTAGTAAGAGCCGGGGAGCTGTTTTTT; CDR3: CASSLVRAGELFF
V: TRBV19; J: TRBJ2-6; D: NA; size: NA; DNA: TGTGCCAGTAGTACCGGGACTCTAGGGGCCAACGTCCTGACTTTC; CDR3: CASSTGTLGANVLTF
V: TRBV6-6; J: TRBJ2-7; D: NA; size: NA; DNA: TGTGCCAGCAACTCAGGGATTTCCTTTGGCGAGCAGTACTTC; CDR3: CASNSGISFGEQYF
V: TRBV6-6; J: TRBJ1-5; D: NA; size: NA; DNA: TGTGCCAGCAGTTGGGGCTTTGGCAATCAGCCCCAGCATTTT; CDR3: CASSWGFGNQPQHF
V: TRBV5-1; J: TRBJ2-5; D: TRBD1; size: NA; DNA: TGCGCCAGCAGCTTACCGGGACAGGGGGCGAGGGAGACCCAGTACTTC; CDR3: CASSLPGQGARETQYF
V: TRBV9; J: TRBJ2-7; D: NA; size: few; DNA: TGTGCCAGCAGCGTAGGAGGGAGCTCCTACGAGCAGTACTTC; CDR3: CASSVGGSSYEQYF
V: TRBV24-1; J: TRBJ2-3; D: NA; size: NA; DNA: TGTGCCACGCCCCGCCCGGTTTCTAGCACAGATACGCAGTATTTT; CDR3: CATPRPVSSTDTQYF
V: TRBV14; J: TRBJ2-1; D: TRBD2; size: few; DNA: TGTGCCAGCAGCCAAGACCCAGCGGGAGGGAAAGAGCAGTTCTTC; CDR3: CASSQDPAGGKEQFF
V: TRBV7-3; J: TRBJ2-1; D: TRBD2; size: NA; DNA: TGTGCCAGCAGCTTAATCCCCGTGGGGGGGACCGAGCAGTTCTTC; CDR3: CASSLIPVGGTEQFF
V: TRBV11-3; J: TRBJ2-6; D: NA; size: once; DNA: TGTGCCAGCAGTTCGAGGGAAGCTGGGGCCAACGTCCTGACTTTC; CDR3: CASSSREAGANVLTF
V: TRBV19; J: TRBJ1-2; D: NA; size: few; DNA: TGTGCCAGTACGGCCTCCGGGAGCTCTTATGGCTACACCTTC; CDR3: CASTASGSSYGYTF
V: TRBV14; J: TRBJ2-5; D: TRBD2; size: NA; DNA: TGTGCCAGCAGCCTCCAGCGGGGCCCCGGGGGAACCCAGTACTTC; CDR3: CASSLQRGPGGTQYF
V: TRBV5-4; J: TRBJ2-7; D: NA; size: NA; DNA: TGTGCCAGCAGCCCAAGGCCCGGACAGTCCGTTCAGTACTTC; CDR3: CASSPRPGQSVQYF
V: TRBV6-2/TRBV6-3; J: TRBJ2-2; D: TRBD2; size: NA; DNA: TGTGCCAGCAGTCTTACTAGCGGGAGTTCCGGGGAGCTGTTTTTT; CDR3: CASSLTSGSSGELFF
V: TRBV7-9; J: TRBJ1-1; D: NA; size: once; DNA: TGTGCCAGCAGCTTTTTTTTGGGCCTCGAAGCTTTCTTT; CDR3: CASSFFLGLEAFF
V: TRBV2; J: TRBJ1-5; D: NA; size: NA; DNA: TGTGCCAGCAGAGGGTTGTTTACAGGGAAAAGCAATCAGCCCCAGCATTTT; CDR3: CASRGLFTGKSNQPQHF
V: TRBV11-2; J: TRBJ2-1; D: NA; size: NA; DNA: TGTGCCAGCAGCATAATGACTCGACCCGGCGGTGAGCAGTTCTTC; CDR3: CASSIMTRPGGEQFF
V: TRBV6-5; J: TRBJ2-7; D: NA; size: NA; DNA: TGTGCCAGCAGCGGGACTCCCGTCCGGAAAGAGCAGTACTTC; CDR3: CASSGTPVRKEQYF
V: TRBV7-6; J: TRBJ2-7; D: NA; size: NA; DNA: TGTGCCAGCAGCCTCGGGGGGCCAGGGTACGAGCAGTACTTC; CDR3: CASSLGGPGYEQYF
V: TRBV7-7; J: TRBJ2-1; D: TRBD1; size: few; DNA: TGTGCTAGCAGTCGCCTCAGACAGGGGCGCGATGAGCAGTTCTTC; CDR3: CASSRLRQGRDEQFF
V: TRBV7-9; J: TRBJ1-4; D: TRBD1; size: NA; DNA: TGTGCCATCGAACACCGGGACAGAGGAAATGAAAAACTGTTTTTT; CDR3: CAIEHRDRGNEKLFF
V: TRBV2; J: TRBJ1-5; D: NA; size: many; DNA: TGTGCCAGCAGAGACAGAGAGAATCAGCCCCAGCATTTT; CDR3: CASRDRENQPQHF
V: TRBV20-1; J: TRBJ1-1; D: TRBD1; size: NA; DNA: TGCAGTGCTAGTCCGGGACAGGGCACTGAAGCTTTCTTT; CDR3: CSASPGQGTEAFF
V: TRBV6-5; J: TRBJ1-5; D: NA; size: NA; DNA: TGTGCCAGCAGGGGGGCAGGGGGCAATCAGCCCCAGCATTTT; CDR3: CASRGAGGNQPQHF
V: TRBV19; J: TRBJ2-7; D: TRBD2; size: NA; DNA: TGTGCCAGTAGTGCCGGGACTAGCGGGTACGAGCAGTACTTC; CDR3: CASSAGTSGYEQYF
V: TRBV9; J: TRBJ1-6; D: NA; size: NA; DNA: TGTGCCAGCAGCGTAGCTGCAGACTGGAATTCACCCCTCCACTTT; CDR3: CASSVAADWNSPLHF
V: TRBV7-2; J: TRBJ1-4; D: TRBD1; size: NA; DNA: TGTGCCAGCAGCCCCCGGGACAGGGGGCGTCAAGGTGAAAAACTGTTTTTT; CDR3: CASSPRDRGRQGEKLFF
V: TRBV12-3/TRBV12-4; J: TRBJ1-2; D: NA; size: NA; DNA: TGTGCCAGCAGTTATCTAAGCTATGGCTACACCTTC; CDR3: CASSYLSYGYTF
V: TRBV5-4; J: TRBJ2-7; D: NA; size: NA; DNA: TGTGCCAGCTCGATACAGGGCCTGGAAACCGAGCAGTACTTC; CDR3: CASSIQGLETEQYF
V: TRBV6-5; J: TRBJ1-5; D: NA; size: NA; DNA: TGTGCCAGCCGGGCGGACAGAAATCAGCCCCAGCATTTT; CDR3: CASRADRNQPQHF
V: TRBV19; J: TRBJ2-3; D: NA; size: NA; DNA: TGTGCCAGTAGTATCGAGCGGTTCACAGATACGCAGTATTTT; CDR3: CASSIERFTDTQYF
V: TRBV10-1; J: TRBJ2-4; D: TRBD1; size: few; DNA: TGCGCCAGCAGTGAAGGTAGGGACAGGGGTACCAAAAACATTCAGTACTTC; CDR3: CASSEGRDRGTKNIQYF
V: TRBV10-1; J: TRBJ2-1; D: NA; size: NA; DNA: TGCGCCAGCAGTGAGTACGGGACCTACAATGAGCAGTTCTTC; CDR3: CASSEYGTYNEQFF